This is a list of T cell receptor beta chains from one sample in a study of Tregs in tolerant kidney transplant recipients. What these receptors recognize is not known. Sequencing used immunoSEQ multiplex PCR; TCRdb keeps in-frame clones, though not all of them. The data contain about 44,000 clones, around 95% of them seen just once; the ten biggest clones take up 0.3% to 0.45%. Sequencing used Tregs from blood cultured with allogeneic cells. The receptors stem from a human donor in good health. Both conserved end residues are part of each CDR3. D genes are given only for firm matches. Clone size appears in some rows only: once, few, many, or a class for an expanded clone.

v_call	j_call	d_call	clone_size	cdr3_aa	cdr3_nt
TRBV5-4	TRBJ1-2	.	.	CASSLGQYGYTF	TGTGCCAGCAGCTTAGGACAGTATGGCTACACCTTC
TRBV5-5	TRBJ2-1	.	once	CASSLGLSFSYNEQFF	TGTGCCAGCAGCCTCGGACTCTCTTTCTCCTACAATGAGCAGTTCTTC
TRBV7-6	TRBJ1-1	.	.	CASSLDGGEAFF	TGTGCCAGCAGCTTAGATGGCGGCGAAGCTTTCTTT
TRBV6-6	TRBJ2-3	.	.	CASSYSLSTDTQYF	TGTGCCAGCAGTTACTCCCTTTCCACAGATACGCAGTATTTT
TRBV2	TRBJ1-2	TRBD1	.	CASRRQGASGYTF	TGTGCCAGCAGACGACAGGGGGCTAGTGGCTACACCTTC
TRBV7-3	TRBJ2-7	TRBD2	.	CASSLRAGVTYEQYF	TGTGCCAGCAGCTTAAGAGCGGGGGTTACCTACGAGCAGTACTTC
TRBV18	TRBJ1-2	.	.	CASSPGWVGYGYTF	TGTGCCAGCTCACCAGGTTGGGTCGGCTATGGCTACACCTTC
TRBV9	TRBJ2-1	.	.	CASSVWGTYNEQFF	TGTGCCAGCAGCGTATGGGGGACCTACAATGAGCAGTTCTTC
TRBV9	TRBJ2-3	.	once	CASSVGVTQYF	TGTGCCAGCAGCGTAGGCGTTACGCAGTATTTT
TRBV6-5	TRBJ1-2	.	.	CASRPGQILGYTF	TGTGCCAGCAGGCCGGGACAAATTTTAGGCTACACCTTC
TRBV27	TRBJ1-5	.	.	CASKPGYSNQPRHF	TGTGCCAGCAAGCCTGGGTATAGCAATCAGCCCCGGCATTTT
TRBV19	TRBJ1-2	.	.	CASSLAGSYSYGYTF	TGTGCCAGTAGTCTGGCAGGGAGTTATAGCTATGGCTACACCTTC
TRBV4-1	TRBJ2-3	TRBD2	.	CASSQVSSGRADTQYF	TGCGCCAGCAGCCAAGTCTCTAGCGGGAGAGCGGATACGCAGTATTTT
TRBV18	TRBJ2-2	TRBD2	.	CASSTTSGTGTGELFF	TGTGCCAGCTCAACGACTAGCGGGACGGGCACCGGGGAGCTGTTTTTT
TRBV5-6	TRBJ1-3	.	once	CASSLRSGSGNTIYF	TGTGCCAGCAGCTTACGGTCAGGGTCTGGAAACACCATATATTTT
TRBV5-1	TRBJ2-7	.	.	CASSLAAGPYEQYF	TGCGCCAGCAGCTTGGCCGCAGGGCCCTACGAGCAGTACTTC
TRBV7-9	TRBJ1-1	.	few	CASSPRRPEGEAFF	TGTGCCAGCAGCCCTCGCCGTCCCGAAGGTGAAGCTTTCTTT
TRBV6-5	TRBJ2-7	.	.	CASSYSGPTPYEQYF	TGTGCCAGCAGTTACTCAGGGCCAACACCCTACGAGCAGTACTTC
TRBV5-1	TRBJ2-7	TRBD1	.	CASSLHPGQGPITYEQYF	TGCGCCAGCAGCTTACACCCGGGACAGGGCCCTATCACCTACGAGCAGTACTTC
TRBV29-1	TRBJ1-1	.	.	CSVAIGTRRNTEAFF	TGCAGCGTTGCAATTGGGACAAGGAGGAACACTGAAGCTTTCTTT
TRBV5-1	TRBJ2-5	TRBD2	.	CASSLGTSGGETQYF	TGCGCCAGCAGCTTGGGGACTAGCGGGGGAGAGACCCAGTACTTC
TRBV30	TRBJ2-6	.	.	CAFPGGANVLTF	TGTGCCTTCCCAGGGGGGGCCAACGTCCTGACTTTC
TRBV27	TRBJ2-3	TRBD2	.	CASSSGLAGATQYF	TGTGCCAGCAGTTCGGGACTAGCGGGAGCAACGCAGTATTTT
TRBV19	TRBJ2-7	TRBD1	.	CASKSMQGAYEQYF	TGTGCCAGTAAGTCGATGCAGGGGGCGTACGAGCAGTACTTC
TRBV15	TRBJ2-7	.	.	CATSRDRASYEQYF	TGTGCCACCAGCAGAGACCGCGCCTCCTACGAGCAGTACTTC
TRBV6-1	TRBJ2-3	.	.	CASSEADTQYF	TGTGCCAGCAGTGAAGCAGATACGCAGTATTTT
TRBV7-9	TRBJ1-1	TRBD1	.	CAPGGVNTEAFF	TGTGCCCCAGGGGGGGTGAACACTGAAGCTTTCTTT
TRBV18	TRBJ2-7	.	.	CASSRSSEQYF	TGTGCCAGCTCCCGCTCCTCCGAGCAGTACTTC
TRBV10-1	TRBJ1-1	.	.	CASSELLNTEAFF	TGCGCCAGCAGTGAGCTCCTGAACACTGAAGCTTTCTTT
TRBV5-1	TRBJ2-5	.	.	CASSFGVGETQYF	TGCGCCAGCAGCTTTGGGGTAGGAGAGACCCAGTACTTC
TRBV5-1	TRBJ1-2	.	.	CASSLAQGPFPNYGYTF	TGCGCCAGCAGCTTGGCGCAGGGACCATTCCCTAACTATGGCTACACCTTC